These 2 T cell receptor beta chains originate from one sample sequenced in a study of blood T cell repertoires in COVID-19. TCRdb's table, derived via immunoSEQ multiplex PCR, lists solely in-frame clones and lacks some. The table lists roughly 250,000 clones, nearly 90% of them singletons. Material for sequencing was peripheral blood. The receptor source for this set is a woman aged 40 to 55 who had recovered from COVID-19.

The table lists this clone with a few counts. The rearrangement links TRBV27 to TRBJ1-6; D is undetermined. This CDR3 is 12 amino acids long. Per the germline V gene, CDR1 is MNHEY and CDR2 is SMNVEV (reference sequence). The V end was cut by 5 bases, the J end by 10 bases, with 9 bases between. The DNA of the CDR3 is TGTGCCAGCAGTGTCCGAGGGTCACCCCTCCACTTT. It encodes CASSVRGSPLHF.

This chain connects TRBV7-3 to TRBJ1-2; TRBD1 agrees at 8 bases. The V segment lost 4 bases and the J segment 4 bases; nucleotides outside the gene matches: 5. CDR1 is SGHTA, CDR2 FQGTGA, per germline. CDR3 length equals 14 residues. Here the CDR3 DNA reads TGTGCCAGCAGCTCCGGACAGGGCCTCTATGGCTACACCTTC. Protein product: CASSSGQGLYGYTF.